A few counts support the clone carrying this TCR beta chain. The antigen is undetermined. This specimen belongs to a study of T-cell memory formation after mild COVID-19. Study-wide results and limits: Shrinking CD4+ clones resided mostly in CM and EM, and CD8+ ones in EMRA.

Each CDR3 protein is one row after TCRdb ran MiXCR on the 5' RACE reads. The data show fewer than 150,000 distinct CDR3 sequences, about a fifth seen once. The germline CDR1 and CDR2 sequences are KGHDR and SFDVKD. The CDR3 has 17 amino acids. V shed 4 bases and J 2 bases; nucleotides not matched to a gene: 8. Material for sequencing was PBMCs or a T cell subset sorted from them (not recorded which). The receptor comes from a man aged 18 to 30 who had mild COVID-19 (a few samples of this study predate the infection). Cell type and time point are not known. The gene calls are TRBV24-1 and TRBJ2-7; 12 positions match TRBD2. Written as DNA, the CDR3 is TGTGCCACCAGTGACAAAACAGGACTAGCGGGGACCTACGAGCAGTACTTC. It yields the protein CATSDKTGLAGTYEQYF.